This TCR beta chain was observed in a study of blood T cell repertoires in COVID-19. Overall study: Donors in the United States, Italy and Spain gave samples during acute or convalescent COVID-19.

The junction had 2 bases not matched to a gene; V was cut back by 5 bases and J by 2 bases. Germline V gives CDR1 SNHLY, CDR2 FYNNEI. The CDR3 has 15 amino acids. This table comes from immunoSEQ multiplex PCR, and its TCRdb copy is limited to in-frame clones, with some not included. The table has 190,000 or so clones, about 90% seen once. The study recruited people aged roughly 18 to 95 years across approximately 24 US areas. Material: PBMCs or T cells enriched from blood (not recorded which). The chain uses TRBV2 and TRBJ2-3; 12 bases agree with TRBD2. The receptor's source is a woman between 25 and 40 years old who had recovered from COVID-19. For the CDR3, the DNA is TGTGCCAGCAGTCGACTAGCGGGGGTCACAGATACGCAGTATTTT. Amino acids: CASSRLAGVTDTQYF.